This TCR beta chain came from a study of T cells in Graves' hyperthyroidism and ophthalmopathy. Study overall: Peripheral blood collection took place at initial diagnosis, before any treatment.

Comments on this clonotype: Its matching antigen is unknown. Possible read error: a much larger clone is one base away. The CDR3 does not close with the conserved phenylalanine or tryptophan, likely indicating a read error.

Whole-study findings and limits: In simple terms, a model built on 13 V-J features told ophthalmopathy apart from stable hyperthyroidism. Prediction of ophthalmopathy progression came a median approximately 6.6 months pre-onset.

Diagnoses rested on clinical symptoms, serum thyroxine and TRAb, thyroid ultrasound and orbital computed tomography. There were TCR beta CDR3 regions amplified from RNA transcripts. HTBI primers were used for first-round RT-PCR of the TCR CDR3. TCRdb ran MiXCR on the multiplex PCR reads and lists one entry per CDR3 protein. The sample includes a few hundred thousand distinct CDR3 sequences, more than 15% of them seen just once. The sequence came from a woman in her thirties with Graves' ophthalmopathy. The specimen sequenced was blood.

CDR3 DNA sequence: TGTGCCAGCAGTTTAATACACAGCTCTGGGGCCAACGTCCTGACTCTC. Residues: CASSLIHSSGANVLTL. V is TRBV28 and J is TRBJ2-6; no clear D gene. The V gene lost 2 bases and the J gene lost 0 bases, with 8 bases spanning the gap. From germline, CDR1 is MDHEN and CDR2 SYDVKM. The CDR3 has 16 amino acids.